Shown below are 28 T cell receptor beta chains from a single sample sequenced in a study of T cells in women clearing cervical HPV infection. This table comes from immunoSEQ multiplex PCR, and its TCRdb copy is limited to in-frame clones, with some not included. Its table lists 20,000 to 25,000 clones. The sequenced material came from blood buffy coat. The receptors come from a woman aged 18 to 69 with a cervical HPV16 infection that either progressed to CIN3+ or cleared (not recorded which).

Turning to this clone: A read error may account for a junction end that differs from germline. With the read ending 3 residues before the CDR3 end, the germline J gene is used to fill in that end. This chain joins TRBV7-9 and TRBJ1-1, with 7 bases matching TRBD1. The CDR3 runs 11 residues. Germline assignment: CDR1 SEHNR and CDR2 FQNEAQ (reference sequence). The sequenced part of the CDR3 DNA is TGTGCCGGCAGCGGGCAGGACAGG. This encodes CAGSGQDR. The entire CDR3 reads CAGSGQDRAFF.

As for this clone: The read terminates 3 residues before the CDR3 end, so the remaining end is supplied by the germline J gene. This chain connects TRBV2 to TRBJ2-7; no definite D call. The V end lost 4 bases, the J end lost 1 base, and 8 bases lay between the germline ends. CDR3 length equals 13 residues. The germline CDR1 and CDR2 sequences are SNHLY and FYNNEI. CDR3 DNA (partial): TGTGCCAGCAGTGGAGGCAGGTCCTACGAG. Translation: CASSGGRSYE. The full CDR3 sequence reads CASSGGRSYEQYF.

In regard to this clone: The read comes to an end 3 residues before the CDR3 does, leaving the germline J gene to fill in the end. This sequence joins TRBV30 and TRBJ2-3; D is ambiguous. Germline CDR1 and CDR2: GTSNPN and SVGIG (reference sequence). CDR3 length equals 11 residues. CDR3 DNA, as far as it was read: TGTGCCTGGACTATCCAAGAGACG. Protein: CAWTIQET. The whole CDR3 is CAWTIQETQYF.

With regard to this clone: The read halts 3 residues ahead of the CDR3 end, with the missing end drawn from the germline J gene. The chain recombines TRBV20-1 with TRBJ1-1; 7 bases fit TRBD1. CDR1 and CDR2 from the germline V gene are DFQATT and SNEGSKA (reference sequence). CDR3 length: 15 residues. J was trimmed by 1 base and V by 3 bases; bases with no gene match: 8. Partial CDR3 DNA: TGCAGTGCTAGCCCCCTAGGGACAGCGAACACTGAA. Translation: CSASPLGTANTE. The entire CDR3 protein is CSASPLGTANTEAFF.

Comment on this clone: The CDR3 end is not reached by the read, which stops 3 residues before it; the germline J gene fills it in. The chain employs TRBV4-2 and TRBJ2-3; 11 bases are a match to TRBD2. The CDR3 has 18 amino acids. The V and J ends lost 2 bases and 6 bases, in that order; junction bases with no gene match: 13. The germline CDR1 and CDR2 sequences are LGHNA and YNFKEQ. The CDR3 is CASSQNIAGGLARDTQYF. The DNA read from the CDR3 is TGTGCCAGCAGCCAAAATATAGCGGGGGGGCTGGCACGGGATACG.

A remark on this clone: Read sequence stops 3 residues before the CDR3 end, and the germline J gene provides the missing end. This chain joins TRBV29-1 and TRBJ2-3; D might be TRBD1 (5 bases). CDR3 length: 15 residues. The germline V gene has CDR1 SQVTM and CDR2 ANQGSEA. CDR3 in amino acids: CSVVPSDSQNQPQYF. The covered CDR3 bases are TGCAGCGTTGTTCCCTCTGACAGCCAGAATCAGCCG.

CDR3: CASSAGQGVTTEAFF. Partial CDR3 DNA: TGTGCCAGTAGTGCCGGACAGGGTGTCACCACTGAA. The chain has TRBV19 and TRBJ1-1; 8 bases align to TRBD1. The sequence runs out 3 residues before the end of the CDR3; the remainder is reconstructed from the germline J gene. Germline CDR1 LNHDA, CDR2 SQIVND (reference sequence). J was trimmed by 4 bases and V by 5 bases; bases with no gene match: 9. The CDR3 is made up of 15 amino acids.

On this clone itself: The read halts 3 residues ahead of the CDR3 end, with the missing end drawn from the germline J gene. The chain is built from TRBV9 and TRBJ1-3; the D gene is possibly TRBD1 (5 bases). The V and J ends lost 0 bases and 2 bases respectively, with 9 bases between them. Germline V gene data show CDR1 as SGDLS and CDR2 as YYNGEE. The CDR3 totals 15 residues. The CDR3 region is CASSVDGGAGNTIYF. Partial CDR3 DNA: TGTGCCAGCAGCGTAGATGGAGGGGCTGGAAACACC. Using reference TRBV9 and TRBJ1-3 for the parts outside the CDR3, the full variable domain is DSGVTQTPKHLITATGQRVTLRCSPRSGDLSVYWYQQSLDQGLQFLIQYYNGEERAKGNILERFSAQQFPDLHSELNLSSLELGDSALYFCASSVDGGAGNTIYFGEGSWLTVV.

Incomplete CDR3 DNA: TGTGCCAGCAGCTTATACCCCGGGGGGGCGGGTACG. Residues: CASSLYPGGAGT. The whole CDR3 protein reads CASSLYPGGAGTQYF. The rearrangement uses TRBV7-3 and TRBJ2-3; TRBD2 agrees at 8 bases. The read stops 3 residues short of the end of the CDR3; the missing end is completed from the germline J gene. V lost 2 bases to trimming and J lost 8 bases; unmatched junction nucleotides: 9. Germline values: CDR1 SGHTA, CDR2 FQGTGA. This CDR3 has 15 residues.

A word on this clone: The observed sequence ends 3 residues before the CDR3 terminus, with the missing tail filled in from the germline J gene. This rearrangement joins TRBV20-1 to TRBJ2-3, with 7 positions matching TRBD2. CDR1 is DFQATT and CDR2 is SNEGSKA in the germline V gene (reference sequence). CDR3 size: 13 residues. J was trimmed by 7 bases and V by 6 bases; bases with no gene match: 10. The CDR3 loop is CSAWREKEYTQYF. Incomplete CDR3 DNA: TGCAGTGCGTGGCGGGAGAAAGAATATACG.

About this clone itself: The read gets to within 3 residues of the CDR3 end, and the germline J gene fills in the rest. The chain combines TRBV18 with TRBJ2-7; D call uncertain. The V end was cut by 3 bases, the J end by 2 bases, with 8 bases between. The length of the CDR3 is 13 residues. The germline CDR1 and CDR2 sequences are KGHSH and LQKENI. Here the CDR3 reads CASSPPYTYEQYF. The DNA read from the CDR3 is TGTGCCAGCTCACCCCCTTACACCTACGAG. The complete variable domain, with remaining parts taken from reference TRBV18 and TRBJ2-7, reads NAGVMQNPRHLVRRRGQEARLRCSPMKGHSHVYWYRQLPEEGLKFMVYLQKENIIDESGMPKERFSAEFPKEGPSILRIQQVVRGDSAAYFCASSPPYTYEQYFGPGTRLTVT.

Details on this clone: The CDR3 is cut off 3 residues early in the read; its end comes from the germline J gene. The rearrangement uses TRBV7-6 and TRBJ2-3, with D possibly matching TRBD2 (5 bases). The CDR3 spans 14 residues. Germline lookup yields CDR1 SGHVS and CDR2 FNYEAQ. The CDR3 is CASSLTGSQETQYF. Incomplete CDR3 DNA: TGTGCCAGCAGCTTAACGGGGTCCCAAGAGACG.

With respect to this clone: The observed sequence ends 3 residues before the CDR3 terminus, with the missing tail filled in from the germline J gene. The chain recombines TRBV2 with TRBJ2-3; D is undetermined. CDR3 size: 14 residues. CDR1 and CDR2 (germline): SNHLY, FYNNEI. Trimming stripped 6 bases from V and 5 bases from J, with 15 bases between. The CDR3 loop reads CASSPPTYLDTQYF. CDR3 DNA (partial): TGTGCCAGCAGCCCCCCCACATACCTAGATACG.

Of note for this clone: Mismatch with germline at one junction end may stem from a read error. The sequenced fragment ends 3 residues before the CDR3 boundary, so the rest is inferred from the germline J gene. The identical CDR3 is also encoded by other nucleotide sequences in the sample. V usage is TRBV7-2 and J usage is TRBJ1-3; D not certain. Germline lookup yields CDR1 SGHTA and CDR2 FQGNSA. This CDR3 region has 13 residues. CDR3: CASSYSAGNTIYF. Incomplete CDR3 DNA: TGTGCCAGCAGCTACAGTGCTGGAAACACG.

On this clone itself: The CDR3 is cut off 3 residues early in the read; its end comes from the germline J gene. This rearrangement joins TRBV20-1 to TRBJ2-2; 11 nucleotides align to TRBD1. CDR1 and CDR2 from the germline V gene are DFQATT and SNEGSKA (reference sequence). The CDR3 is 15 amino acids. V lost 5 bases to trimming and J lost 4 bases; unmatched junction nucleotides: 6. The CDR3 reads CSAASGTGGTGELFF. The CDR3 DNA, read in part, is TGCAGTGCTGCTTCCGGGACAGGGGGCACCGGGGAG.

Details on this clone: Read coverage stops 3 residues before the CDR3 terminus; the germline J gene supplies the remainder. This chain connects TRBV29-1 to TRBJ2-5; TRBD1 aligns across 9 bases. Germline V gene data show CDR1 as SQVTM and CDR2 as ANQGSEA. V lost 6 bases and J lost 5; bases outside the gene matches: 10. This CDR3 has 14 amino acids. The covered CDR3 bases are TGCAGCGTCGCACAGGGGGCGCGGGGGGAGACC. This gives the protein CSVAQGARGET. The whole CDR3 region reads CSVAQGARGETQYF.

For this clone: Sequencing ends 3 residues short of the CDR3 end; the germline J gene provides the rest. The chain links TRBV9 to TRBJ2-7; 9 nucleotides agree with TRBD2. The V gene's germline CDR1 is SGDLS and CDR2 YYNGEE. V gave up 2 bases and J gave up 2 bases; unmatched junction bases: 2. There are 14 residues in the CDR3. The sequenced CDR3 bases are TGTGCCAGCAGCGTGACTAGCGGTACCTACGAG. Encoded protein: CASSVTSGTYE. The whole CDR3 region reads CASSVTSGTYEQYF.

CDR3 bases read: TGTGCCAGTAGTATAGGGACATCCTACGAC. It codes for CASSIGTSYD. The whole CDR3 is CASSIGTSYDYTF. The chain combines TRBV19 with TRBJ1-2, with D tentatively TRBD1 (5 bases). The read comes to an end 3 residues before the CDR3 does, leaving the germline J gene to fill in the end. CDR3 size: 13 residues. Per germline, CDR1 LNHDA and CDR2 SQIVND (reference sequence). Full variable domain (missing parts from reference TRBV19 and TRBJ1-2): DGGITQSPKYLFRKEGQNVTLSCEQNLNHDAMYWYRQDPGQGLRLIYYSQIVNDFQKGDIAEGYSVSREKKESFPLTVTSAQKNPTAFYLCASSIGTSYDYTFGSGTRLTVV.

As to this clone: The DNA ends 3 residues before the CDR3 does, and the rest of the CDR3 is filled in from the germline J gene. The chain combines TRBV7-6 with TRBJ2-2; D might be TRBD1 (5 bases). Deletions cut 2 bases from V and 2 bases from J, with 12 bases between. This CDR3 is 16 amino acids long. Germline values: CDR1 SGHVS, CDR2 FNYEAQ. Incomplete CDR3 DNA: TGTGCCAGCAGCTTATATCCAGGACACAACACCGGGGAG. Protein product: CASSLYPGHNTGE. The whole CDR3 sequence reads CASSLYPGHNTGELFF.

Incomplete CDR3 DNA: TGTGCCAGCAGCGTAGGTGGGGGCTCGGGCGAG. Amino acids: CASSVGGGSGE. The whole CDR3 is CASSVGGGSGEQYF. This chain connects TRBV9 to TRBJ2-7; D possibly corresponds to TRBD1 (6 bases). The read comes to an end 3 residues before the CDR3 does, leaving the germline J gene to fill in the end. The V end was cut by 0 bases, the J end by 6 bases, with 13 bases between. The CDR3 is 14 residues long. The germline V gene has CDR1 SGDLS and CDR2 YYNGEE.

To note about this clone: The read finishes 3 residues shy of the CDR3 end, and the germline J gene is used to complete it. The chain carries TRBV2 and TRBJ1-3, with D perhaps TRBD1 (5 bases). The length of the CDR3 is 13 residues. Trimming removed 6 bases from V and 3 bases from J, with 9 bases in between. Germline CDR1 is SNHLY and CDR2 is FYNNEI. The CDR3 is CASRSDSGNTIYF. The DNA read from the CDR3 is TGTGCCAGCAGGTCCGACAGTGGAAACACC.

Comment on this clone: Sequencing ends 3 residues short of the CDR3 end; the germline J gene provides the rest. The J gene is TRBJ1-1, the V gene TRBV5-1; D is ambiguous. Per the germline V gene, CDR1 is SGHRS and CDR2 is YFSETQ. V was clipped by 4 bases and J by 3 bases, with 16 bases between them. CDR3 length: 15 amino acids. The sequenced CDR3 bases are TGCGCCAGCAGCCCGGCGGAGATACTACACACTGAA. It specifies CASSPAEILHTE. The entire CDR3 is CASSPAEILHTEAFF.

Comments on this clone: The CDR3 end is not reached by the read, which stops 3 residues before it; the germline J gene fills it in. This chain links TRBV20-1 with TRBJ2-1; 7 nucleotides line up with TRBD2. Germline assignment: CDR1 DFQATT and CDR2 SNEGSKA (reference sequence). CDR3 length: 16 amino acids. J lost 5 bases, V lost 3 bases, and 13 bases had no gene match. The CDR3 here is CSASAFSGRPHNEQFF. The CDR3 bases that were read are TGCAGTGCTAGTGCTTTTAGCGGGCGGCCCCACAATGAG.

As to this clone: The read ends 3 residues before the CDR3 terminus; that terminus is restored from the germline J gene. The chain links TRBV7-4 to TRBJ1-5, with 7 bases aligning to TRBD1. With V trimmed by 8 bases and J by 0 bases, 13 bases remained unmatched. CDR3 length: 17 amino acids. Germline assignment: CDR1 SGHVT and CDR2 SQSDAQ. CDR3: CASGKGGSPYSNQPQHF. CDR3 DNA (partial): TGTGCCAGCGGTAAAGGGGGCTCGCCATATAGCAATCAGCCC.

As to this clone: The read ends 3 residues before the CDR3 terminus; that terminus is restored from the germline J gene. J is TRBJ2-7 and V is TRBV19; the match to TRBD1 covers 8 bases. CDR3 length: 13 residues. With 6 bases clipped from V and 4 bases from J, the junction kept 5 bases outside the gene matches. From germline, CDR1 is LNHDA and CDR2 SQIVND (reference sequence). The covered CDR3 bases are TGTGCCAGTAGCCCGGGACAGGAGTACGAG. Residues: CASSPGQEYE. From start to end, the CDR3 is CASSPGQEYEQYF. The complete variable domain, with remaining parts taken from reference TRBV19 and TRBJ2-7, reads DGGITQSPKYLFRKEGQNVTLSCEQNLNHDAMYWYRQDPGQGLRLIYYSQIVNDFQKGDIAEGYSVSREKKESFPLTVTSAQKNPTAFYLCASSPGQEYEQYFGPGTRLTVT.

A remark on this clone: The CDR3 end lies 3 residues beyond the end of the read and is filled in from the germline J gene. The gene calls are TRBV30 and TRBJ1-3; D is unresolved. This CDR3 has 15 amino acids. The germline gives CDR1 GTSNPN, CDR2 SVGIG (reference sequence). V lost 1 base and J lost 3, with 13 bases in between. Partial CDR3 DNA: TGTGCCTGGAGTGGGACTACAAGGATTGGAAACACC. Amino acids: CAWSGTTRIGNT. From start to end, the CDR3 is CAWSGTTRIGNTIYF.

The covered CDR3 bases are TGCAGTGCCCCCCGACTAGCGGGAAACTCCTACAATGAG. Translation gives CSAPRLAGNSYNE. In full, the CDR3 is CSAPRLAGNSYNEQFF. V gene TRBV20-1 combines with J gene TRBJ2-1, with 11 bases identical to TRBD2. The sequenced fragment ends 3 residues before the CDR3 boundary, so the rest is inferred from the germline J gene. From germline, CDR1 is DFQATT and CDR2 SNEGSKA (reference sequence). This CDR3 has 16 amino acids. Trimming took 6 bases from V and 0 from J; bases not matched to a gene: 7.

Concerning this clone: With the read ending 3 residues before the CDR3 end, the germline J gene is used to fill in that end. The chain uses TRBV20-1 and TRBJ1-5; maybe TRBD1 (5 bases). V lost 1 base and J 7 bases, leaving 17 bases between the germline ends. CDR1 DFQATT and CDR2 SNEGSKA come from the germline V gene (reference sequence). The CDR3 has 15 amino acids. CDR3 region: CSARADSKMGQPQHF. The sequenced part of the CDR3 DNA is TGCAGTGCTAGAGCCGACAGTAAGATGGGCCAGCCC.